This TCR beta chain was sequenced for a study of CD8+CD57+ T cells in acquired aplastic anemia. Study-wide context: Sorted CD4+ plus CD8+ cells gave DNA averaging approximately 3.2 ug.

V dropped 6 bases and J dropped 5; count of bases not matched to a gene: 9. CDR3 length: 14 amino acids. Per germline, CDR1 MNHEY and CDR2 SMNVEV (reference sequence). Genomic DNA acted as the template from which TCR beta VDJ combination and CDR3 sequence profiling were carried out. TCRdb re-called the reads through MiXCR, storing one row per CDR3 protein. Counted here are approximately 200,000 distinct CDR3 sequences, over 40% occurring once; the ten biggest clones make up about 20%. Patients included in sequencing had previously demonstrated CD8+CD57+ cell expansion by flow cytometry. The sequenced sample was sorted CD4+, CD8+, or CD8+CD57+ T cells (not recorded which) from PBMCs. The chain uses TRBV27 and TRBJ1-1; 7 bases agree with TRBD1. The TCR was taken from a human donor with aplastic anemia. CDR3 loop: CASRTGNLGTEAFF. The CDR3 bases are TGTGCCAGCAGGACAGGGAATCTAGGTACTGAAGCTTTCTTT.